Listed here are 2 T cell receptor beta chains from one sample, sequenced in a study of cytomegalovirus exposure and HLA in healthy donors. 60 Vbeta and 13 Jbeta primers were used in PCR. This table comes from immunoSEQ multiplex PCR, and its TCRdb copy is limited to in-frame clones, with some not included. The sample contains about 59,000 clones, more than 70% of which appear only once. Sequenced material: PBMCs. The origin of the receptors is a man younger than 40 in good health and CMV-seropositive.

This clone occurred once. The CDR3 loop is CAWSVQAQETQYF. The DNA of the CDR3 is TGTGCCTGGAGTGTCCAGGCACAAGAGACCCAGTACTTC. The rearrangement links TRBV30 to TRBJ2-5; D call uncertain. V was clipped by 0 bases and J by 2 bases, with 7 bases between them. Germline values: CDR1 GTSNPN, CDR2 SVGIG (reference sequence). The CDR3 runs to 13 residues.

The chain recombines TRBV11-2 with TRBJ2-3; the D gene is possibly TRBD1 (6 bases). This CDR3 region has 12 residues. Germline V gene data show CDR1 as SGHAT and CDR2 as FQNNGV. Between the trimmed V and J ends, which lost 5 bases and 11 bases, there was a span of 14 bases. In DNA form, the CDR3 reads TGTGCCAGCAGCGCCTCCCAGGGGCGGCAGTATTTT. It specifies CASSASQGRQYF.